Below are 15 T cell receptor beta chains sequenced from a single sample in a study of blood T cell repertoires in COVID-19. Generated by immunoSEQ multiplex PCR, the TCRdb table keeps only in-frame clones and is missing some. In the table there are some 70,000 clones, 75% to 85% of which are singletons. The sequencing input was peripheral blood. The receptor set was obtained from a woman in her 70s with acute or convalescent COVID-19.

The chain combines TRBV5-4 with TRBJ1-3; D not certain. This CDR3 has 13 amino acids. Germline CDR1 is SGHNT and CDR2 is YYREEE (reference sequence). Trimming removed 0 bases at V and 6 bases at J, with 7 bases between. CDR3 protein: CASSLVAANTIYF. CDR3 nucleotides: TGTGCCAGCAGCTTGGTGGCCGCAAACACCATATATTTT.

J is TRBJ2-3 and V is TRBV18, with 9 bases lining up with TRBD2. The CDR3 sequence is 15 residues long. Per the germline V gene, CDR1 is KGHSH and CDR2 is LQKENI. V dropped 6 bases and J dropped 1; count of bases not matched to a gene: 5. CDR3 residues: CASSLRTSGTDTQYF. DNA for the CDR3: TGTGCCAGCTCCCTTCGGACTAGCGGCACAGATACGCAGTATTTT.

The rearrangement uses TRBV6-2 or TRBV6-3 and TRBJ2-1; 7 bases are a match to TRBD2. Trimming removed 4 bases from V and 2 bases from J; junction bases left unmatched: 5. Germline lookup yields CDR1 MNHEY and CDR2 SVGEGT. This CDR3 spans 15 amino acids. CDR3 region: CASSLGAGAYNEQFF. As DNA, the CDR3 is TGTGCCAGCAGTTTAGGGGCGGGAGCCTACAATGAGCAGTTCTTC.

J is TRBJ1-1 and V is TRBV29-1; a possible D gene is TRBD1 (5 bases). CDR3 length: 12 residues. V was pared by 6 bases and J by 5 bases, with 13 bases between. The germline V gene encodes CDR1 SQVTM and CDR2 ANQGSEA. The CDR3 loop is CSVRFGGTEAFF. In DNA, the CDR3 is TGCAGCGTGAGGTTTGGGGGGACTGAAGCTTTCTTT.

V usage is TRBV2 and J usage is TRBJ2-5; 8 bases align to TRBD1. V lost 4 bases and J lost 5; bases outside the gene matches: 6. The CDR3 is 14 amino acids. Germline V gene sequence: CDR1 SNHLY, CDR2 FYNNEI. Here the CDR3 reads CASSGTGIGETQYF. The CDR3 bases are TGTGCCAGCAGTGGGACAGGGATAGGTGAGACCCAGTACTTC.

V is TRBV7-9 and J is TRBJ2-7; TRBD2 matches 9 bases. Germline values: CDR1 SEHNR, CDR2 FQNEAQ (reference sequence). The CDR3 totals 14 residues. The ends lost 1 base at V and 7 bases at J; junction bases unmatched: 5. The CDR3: CASSLGGRAGEQYF. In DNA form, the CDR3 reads TGTGCCAGCAGCTTAGGCGGGAGGGCCGGGGAGCAGTACTTC.

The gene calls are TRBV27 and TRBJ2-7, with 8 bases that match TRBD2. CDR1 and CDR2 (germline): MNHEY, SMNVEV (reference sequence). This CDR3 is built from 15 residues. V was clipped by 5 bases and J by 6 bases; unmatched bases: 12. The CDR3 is CASSQTPGGTSEQYF. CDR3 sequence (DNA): TGTGCCAGCAGTCAAACCCCGGGAGGGACGTCCGAGCAGTACTTC.

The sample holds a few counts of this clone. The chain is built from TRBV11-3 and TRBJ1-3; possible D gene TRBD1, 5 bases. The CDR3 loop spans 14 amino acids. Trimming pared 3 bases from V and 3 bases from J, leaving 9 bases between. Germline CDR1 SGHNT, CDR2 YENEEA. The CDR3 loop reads CASSFSQGGNTIYF. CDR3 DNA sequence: TGTGCCAGCAGCTTTAGCCAGGGTGGAAACACCATATATTTT.

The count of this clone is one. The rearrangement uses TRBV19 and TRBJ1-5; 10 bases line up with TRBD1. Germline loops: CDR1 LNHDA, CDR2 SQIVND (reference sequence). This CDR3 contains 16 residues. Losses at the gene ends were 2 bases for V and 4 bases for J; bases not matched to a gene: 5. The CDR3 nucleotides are TGTGCCAGTAGTATAACCGGGACAGGGGAAAATCAGCCCCAGCATTTT. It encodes CASSITGTGENQPQHF.

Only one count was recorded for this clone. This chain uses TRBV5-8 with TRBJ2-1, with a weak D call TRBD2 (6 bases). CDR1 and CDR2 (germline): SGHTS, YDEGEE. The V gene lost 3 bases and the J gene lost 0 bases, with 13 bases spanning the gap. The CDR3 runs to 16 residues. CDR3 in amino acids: CASSWETGSSYNEQFF. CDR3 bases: TGTGCCAGCAGCTGGGAGACCGGGAGCTCCTACAATGAGCAGTTCTTC.

The CDR3 DNA is TGTGCCAGCAGTGGGAGGGAAGGTGAAAAACTGTTTTTT. Protein sequence: CASSGREGEKLFF. V usage is TRBV27 and J usage is TRBJ1-4; no reliable D call. The germline V gene has CDR1 MNHEY and CDR2 SMNVEV (reference sequence). This CDR3 spans 13 amino acids. V lost 5 bases and J 7 bases, leaving 11 bases between the germline ends.

The CDR3 loop reads CASSLGQTKSYNEQFF. The CDR3 coding sequence is TGTGCCAGCAGTTTAGGACAGACGAAGTCCTACAATGAGCAGTTCTTC. The V and J genes are TRBV27 and TRBJ2-1; D is possibly TRBD1 (6 bases). Between the trimmed V and J ends, which lost 2 bases and 1 base, there was a span of 12 bases. Germline assignment: CDR1 MNHEY and CDR2 SMNVEV (reference sequence). This CDR3 has 16 residues.

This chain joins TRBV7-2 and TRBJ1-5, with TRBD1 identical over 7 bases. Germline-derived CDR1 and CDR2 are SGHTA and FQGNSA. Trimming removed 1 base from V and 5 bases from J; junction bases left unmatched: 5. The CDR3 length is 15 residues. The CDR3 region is CASSLVGGGDQPQHF. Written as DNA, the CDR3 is TGTGCCAGCAGCTTAGTAGGGGGCGGTGATCAGCCCCAGCATTTT.

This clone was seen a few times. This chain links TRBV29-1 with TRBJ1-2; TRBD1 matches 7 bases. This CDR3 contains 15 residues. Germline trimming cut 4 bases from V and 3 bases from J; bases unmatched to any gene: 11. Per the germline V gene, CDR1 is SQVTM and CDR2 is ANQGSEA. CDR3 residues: CSVVRGDRPYYGYTF. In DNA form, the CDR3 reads TGCAGCGTTGTTAGGGGGGACAGACCCTACTATGGCTACACCTTC. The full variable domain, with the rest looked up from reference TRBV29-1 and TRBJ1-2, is SAVISQKPSRDICQRGTSLTIQCQVDSQVTMMFWYRQQPGQSLTLIATANQGSEATYESGFVIDKFPISRPNLTFSTLTVSNMSPEDSSIYLCSVVRGDRPYYGYTFGSGTRLTVV.

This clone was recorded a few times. The CDR3 loop reads CASKQGSGNTIYF. In DNA, the CDR3 is TGTGCCAGCAAACAGGGTTCTGGAAACACCATATATTTT. This sequence joins TRBV28 and TRBJ1-3; a weak D match, TRBD1 (6 bases). V dropped 7 bases and J dropped 1 base, with 8 bases sitting between them. The CDR3 is 13 residues long. The germline gives CDR1 MDHEN, CDR2 SYDVKM.